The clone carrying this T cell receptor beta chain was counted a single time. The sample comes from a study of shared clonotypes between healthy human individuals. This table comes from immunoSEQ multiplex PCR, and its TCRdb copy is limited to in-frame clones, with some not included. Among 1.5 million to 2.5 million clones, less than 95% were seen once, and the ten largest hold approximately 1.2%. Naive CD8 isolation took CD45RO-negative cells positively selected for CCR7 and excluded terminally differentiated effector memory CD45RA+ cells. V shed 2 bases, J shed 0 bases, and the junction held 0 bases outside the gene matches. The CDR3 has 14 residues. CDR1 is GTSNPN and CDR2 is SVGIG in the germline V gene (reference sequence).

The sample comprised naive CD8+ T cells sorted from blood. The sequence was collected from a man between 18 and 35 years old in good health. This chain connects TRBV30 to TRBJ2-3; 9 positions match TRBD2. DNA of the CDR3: TGTGCCTGGAGTAGCGGGGGGAGCACAGATACGCAGTATTTT. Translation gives CAWSSGGSTDTQYF.